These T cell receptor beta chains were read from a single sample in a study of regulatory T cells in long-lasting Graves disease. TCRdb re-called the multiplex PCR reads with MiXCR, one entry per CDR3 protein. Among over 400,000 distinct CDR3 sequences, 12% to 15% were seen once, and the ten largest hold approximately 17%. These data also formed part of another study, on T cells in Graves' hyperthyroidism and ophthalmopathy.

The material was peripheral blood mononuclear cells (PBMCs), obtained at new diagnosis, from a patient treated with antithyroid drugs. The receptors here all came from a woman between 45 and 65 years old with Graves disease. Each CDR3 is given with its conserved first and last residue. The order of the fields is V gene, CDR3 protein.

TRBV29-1,CSVAFGTSGSSRRGQFF
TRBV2,CASMPRTGHEQFF
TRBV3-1,CASSLSTSGRGFNEQFF
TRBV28,CASSLPVYEQYF
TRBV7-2,CASSLILRTRTAYEQYF
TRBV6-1,CASSALTSGITNTGELFF
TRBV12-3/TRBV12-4,CASSLGQAVKGETQYF
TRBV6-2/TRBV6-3,CASSVSGDTEAFF
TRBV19,CASSPGTAGIGGQPQHF
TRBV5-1,CASSVRTGPGRDQETQYF
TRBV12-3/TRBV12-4,CASTSQRDNYGYTF
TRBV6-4,CASRSYGNTIYF
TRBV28,CASSAGTGPGTEAFF
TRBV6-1,CASSANRVENTEAFF
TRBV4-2,CASSQREGLNEQFF
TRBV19,CASSLNRNYGYTF
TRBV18,CASSPTGDSGNTIYF
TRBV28,CTSSSPSGSSYEQYF
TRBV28,CASSFLLYEQYF
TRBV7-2,CTSTSTGGRQPQHF
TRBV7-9,CASSLRVAGTDTQYF
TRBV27,CASAPDRVGETQYF
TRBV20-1,CSAQVVAGAGDTQYF
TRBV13,CASSLSGQGFGEAFF
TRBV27,CASSYDRSTNNEQFF